This TCR beta chain derives from a study of shared clonotypes between healthy human individuals. The germline V gene has CDR1 MNHNS and CDR2 SASEGT. The CDR3 is 11 amino acids. The V and J ends lost 2 bases and 8 bases respectively, with 6 bases between them. As concerns this clone: Its antigen is as yet unknown.

TCRdb's copy holds only in-frame clones and misses some; the assay was immunoSEQ multiplex PCR. Of about 1.1 million clones listed, about four fifths are singletons. General study points: Among several donors, roughly 5% of naive CD4 clonotypes were found in common.

Sequenced sample: memory CD4+ T cells from PBMCs. The subset was: CD45RA-negative fraction. The clonotype originates from a man between 18 and 35 years old in good health. Some clones in this sample may be carry-over from other donors' samples. V and J are TRBV6-1 and TRBJ1-1; D call uncertain. The CDR3 sequence is CASSELGEAFF. The CDR3 bases are TGTGCCAGCAGTGAATTAGGAGAAGCTTTCTTT.